The source of this T cell receptor (beta chain) is a study of blood T cell repertoires in COVID-19. On the study more broadly: COVID-19 samples collected from the United States, Italy and Spain covered acute and convalescent phases. T cells, B-cell-depleted T cells, or PBMCs provided the cDNA or gDNA that served as material.

V was shortened by 5 bases and J by 4 bases, with 23 bases between the two germline ends. The CDR3 is 17 residues long. Germline CDR1 and CDR2: MDHEN and SYDVKM. TCRdb keeps only in-frame clones here, not all; method: immunoSEQ multiplex PCR. Counted here are roughly 260,000 clones, about 89% occurring once; the ten biggest clones make up under 3%. Participant age was about 18 to 100 years, and participants resided in about two dozen US areas. The sequencing sample was made of PBMCs or T cells enriched from blood (not recorded which). The sequence derives from a woman under 30 who had recovered from COVID-19. The chain is built from TRBV28 and TRBJ2-5, with D possibly being TRBD1 (6 bases). CDR3 residues: CASSKSLGVGTIETQYF. The CDR3 nucleotides read TGTGCCAGCAGTAAATCCTTAGGCGTGGGGACAATAGAGACCCAGTACTTC.